This passage covers 9 T cell receptor beta chains from one sample sequenced in a study of cytomegalovirus exposure and HLA in healthy donors (dated 2017 in TCRdb). The library was built by means of the immunoSEQ multiplex PCR assay. For the multiplex PCR, a mixture combining 60 forward primers for TCR Vbeta segments and 13 reverse primers for TCR Jbeta segments was used. In TCRdb, the immuneACCESS table is reduced to in-frame sequences with V and J assigned. These tables do not hold every clone; where another copy was compared, an unresolved V gene accounts for under half, and the others remain unexplained. The sample table lists about 74,000 clones, around 70% of them with a count of one. Over 8.5% of the sample lies in the top ten. Sequencing was performed on PBMCs. These receptors were obtained from a woman in her thirties or forties in good health and CMV-seropositive.

This clone was counted a single time. J is TRBJ1-4 and V is TRBV6-1; a possible D gene is TRBD1 (6 bases). The germline V gene has CDR1 MNHNS and CDR2 SASEGT. Deletions cut 7 bases from V and 13 bases from J, with 22 bases between. This CDR3 contains 14 residues. The CDR3 region is CASNTGYPAGTLFF. In DNA, the CDR3 is TGTGCCAGCAATACAGGGTACCCGGCGGGTACACTGTTTTTT.

This clone was detected only once. This chain connects TRBV7-2 to TRBJ1-1; D might be TRBD1 (6 bases). V lost 5 bases, J lost 4 bases, and 17 bases lay in between. Germline values: CDR1 SGHTA, CDR2 FQGNSA. This CDR3 contains 15 residues. The CDR3, as DNA: TGTGCCAGCAGCGCCGTGGGGGGGCGAGCCACTGAAGCTTTCTTT. Amino acids: CASSAVGGRATEAFF. The whole variable domain, filled in from reference TRBV7-2 and TRBJ1-1, reads GAGVSQSPSNKVTEKGKDVELRCDPISGHTALYWYRQSLGQGLEFLIYFQGNSAPDKSGLPSDRFSAERTGGSVSTLTIQRTQQEDSAVYLCASSAVGGRATEAFFGQGTRLTVV.

In regard to this clone: A read error may account for a junction end that differs from germline. J is TRBJ2-7 and V is TRBV7-9; D unclear. This CDR3 comprises 12 residues. Per germline, CDR1 SEHNR and CDR2 FQNEAQ (reference sequence). CDR3 bases: TGTTCCAGCAGCCGTTACACCTACGAGCAGTACTTC. It encodes CSSSRYTYEQYF.

The chain couples TRBV7-2 to TRBJ2-2; D is undetermined. V was cut by 4 bases and J by 5 bases, with 8 bases left in between. Germline lookup yields CDR1 SGHTA and CDR2 FQGNSA. This CDR3 region has 13 residues. The CDR3 sequence is CASSSRLTGELFF. The CDR3 DNA reads TGTGCCAGCAGCTCCAGGCTGACCGGGGAGCTGTTTTTT. The complete variable domain, with remaining parts taken from reference TRBV7-2 and TRBJ2-2, reads GAGVSQSPSNKVTEKGKDVELRCDPISGHTALYWYRQSLGQGLEFLIYFQGNSAPDKSGLPSDRFSAERTGGSVSTLTIQRTQQEDSAVYLCASSSRLTGELFFGEGSRLTVL.

The chain couples TRBV9 to TRBJ2-5; 9 bases are shared with TRBD2. The germline CDR1 and CDR2 sequences are SGDLS and YYNGEE. The CDR3 loop spans 16 amino acids. With 0 bases clipped from V and 5 bases from J, the junction kept 8 bases outside the gene matches. CDR3 nucleotides: TGTGCCAGCAGCGTAGGGGGGACTAGCCCCTCGGAGACCCAGTACTTC. Protein product: CASSVGGTSPSETQYF.

The V gene is TRBV7-2, the J gene TRBJ1-2, with D maybe TRBD1 (6 bases). Trimming removed 2 bases at V and 4 bases at J, with 14 bases between. Germline values: CDR1 SGHTA, CDR2 FQGNSA. The CDR3 totals 15 residues. CDR3 coding DNA: TGTGCCAGCAGCTTACAGGGGCCCCTGAGCTATGGCTACACCTTC. This translates into CASSLQGPLSYGYTF.

The CDR3 DNA follows: TGTGCCTGTAAATCCTCGTTTAATGAGCAGTTCTTC. Translation: CACKSSFNEQFF. The chain combines TRBV30 with TRBJ2-1; D is unresolved. Germline values: CDR1 GTSNPN, CDR2 SVGIG (reference sequence). CDR3 length: 12 amino acids. V lost 6 bases and J 7 bases, leaving 13 bases between the germline ends.

The chain has TRBV28 and TRBJ1-3; TRBD1 aligns across 10 bases. CDR3 size: 19 residues. Trimming took 3 bases from V and 3 from J; bases not matched to a gene: 14. Germline-derived CDR1 and CDR2 are MDHEN and SYDVKM. The CDR3 bases are TGTGCCAGCAGTTTCTCCGGGACAGGGGCGCTACTTTTTGGAAACACCATATATTTT. Translating it yields CASSFSGTGALLFGNTIYF.

The rearrangement joins TRBV11-2 to TRBJ2-7, with 8 nucleotides matching TRBD2. V was clipped by 0 bases and J by 2 bases; unmatched bases: 3. Germline V gene sequence: CDR1 SGHAT, CDR2 FQNNGV. The CDR3 is 15 amino acids. In DNA form, the CDR3 reads TGTGCCAGCAGCTTAGAAACTAGCGGAACCTACGAGCAGTACTTC. Translation gives CASSLETSGTYEQYF.